The source of this TCR beta chain is a study of beta chain features in type 1 diabetes. This clone has only a few counts. Antigen specificity is unknown. The sequenced template was cDNA made from the entire isolated RNA. Profiling relied on immunoSEQ multiplex PCR, and the TCRdb table lists in-frame clones only, not all of them. The sample shows about 220,000 clones, approximately 10% of them seen only once. CDR1 and CDR2 (germline): GTSNPN, SVGIG (reference sequence). Between the trimmed V and J ends, which lost 4 bases and 5 bases, there was a span of 20 bases. CDR3 length: 15 amino acids. Study-wide results and caveats: In comparison with healthy donors, patients had naive, central memory and Treg TCRB repertoires that appeared more similar.

This TCR came from a man between 18 and 35 years old in good health. Sequenced input: central memory CD4+ T cells from blood. The genes are TRBV30 and TRBJ1-1, with D possibly TRBD1 on 5 matching bases. CDR3 protein: CAWKNPGQTWTEAFF. The CDR3 DNA sequence: TGTGCCTGGAAGAACCCCGGACAAACATGGACTGAAGCTTTCTTT.